The 12 T cell receptor beta chains presented below share a single source sample, sequenced in a study of blood T cell repertoires in COVID-19. Sequenced by immunoSEQ multiplex PCR; TCRdb stores in-frame clones only, minus some. Here the sample spans over 60,000 clones, around 79% being singletons. What was sequenced was peripheral blood. Source of these receptors: a human donor in a cohort sampled during active COVID-19.

The V call is TRBV7-3, the J call TRBJ2-2, with TRBD2 matching 8 bases. This CDR3 comprises 16 residues. Germline assignment: CDR1 SGHTA and CDR2 FQGTGA. V lost 5 bases to trimming and J lost 6 bases; unmatched junction nucleotides: 11. CDR3 sequence (DNA): TGTGCCAGCAGCGCAACTAGCGGTCGGGGAGCCGGGGAGCTGTTTTTT. Translated, it gives CASSATSGRGAGELFF.

This clone was counted between two and nine times. The chain couples TRBV29-1 to TRBJ2-7; TRBD2 aligns across 11 bases. CDR1 is SQVTM and CDR2 is ANQGSEA in the germline V gene. The CDR3 has 15 residues. V dropped 6 bases and J dropped 0; count of bases not matched to a gene: 7. The CDR3 bases are TGCAGCGTGGTTGTAGCGGGGGGGATCTCCTACGAGCAGTACTTC. It specifies CSVVVAGGISYEQYF.

The rearrangement joins TRBV4-1 to TRBJ2-1; 11 nucleotides agree with TRBD2. Germline lookup yields CDR1 MGHRA and CDR2 YSYEKL. Trimming took 1 base from V and 5 from J; bases not matched to a gene: 10. The CDR3 runs to 18 residues. The CDR3 sequence: CASSQVPLAGGSHNEQFF. Here the CDR3 DNA reads TGCGCCAGCAGCCAAGTCCCGCTAGCGGGAGGCTCTCACAATGAGCAGTTCTTC.

V usage is TRBV5-1 and J usage is TRBJ2-3, with TRBD2 identical over 7 bases. CDR1 is SGHRS, CDR2 YFSETQ, per germline. The CDR3 extends over 16 amino acids. The V gene end was trimmed by 4 bases and the J gene end by 5 bases; junction bases not matched to a gene: 13. CDR3 protein: CASSPRWLAEGDTQYF. CDR3 nucleotides: TGCGCCAGCAGCCCCCGATGGCTAGCGGAGGGAGATACGCAGTATTTT.

The rearrangement links TRBV24-1 to TRBJ2-6, with a weak D call TRBD1 (6 bases). CDR1 is KGHDR and CDR2 is SFDVKD in the germline V gene. V was pared by 10 bases and J by 4 bases, with 13 bases between. The CDR3 is 14 amino acids. The CDR3, as DNA: TGTGCCACGGGCCCAGGGGCCGGGGCCAACGTCCTGACTTTC. Protein: CATGPGAGANVLTF.

In its sample, this clone was seen once. This chain joins TRBV24-1 and TRBJ2-3; D might be TRBD1 (6 bases). This CDR3 comprises 15 residues. The germline V and J ends were trimmed by 6 bases and 2 bases, with 14 bases remaining between them. Per the germline V gene, CDR1 is KGHDR and CDR2 is SFDVKD. Written as DNA, the CDR3 is TGTGCCACCAGTCACAGGGAAGGGTTCACAGATACGCAGTATTTT. As protein: CATSHREGFTDTQYF.

The chain has TRBV27 and TRBJ2-7, with TRBD1 matching over 8 bases. This CDR3 is built from 14 residues. Per germline, CDR1 MNHEY and CDR2 SMNVEV (reference sequence). V lost 5 bases to trimming and J lost 2 bases; unmatched junction nucleotides: 5. CDR3 sequence reads: CASSPDRVTYEQYF. The CDR3 nucleotides read TGTGCCAGCAGTCCGGACAGGGTCACCTACGAGCAGTACTTC.

V is TRBV5-1 and J is TRBJ1-1; D may be TRBD1 (6 bases). Germline CDR1 and CDR2: SGHRS and YFSETQ. The CDR3 has 13 residues. V was cut by 7 bases and J by 4 bases, with 14 bases left in between. Here the CDR3 reads CASSVGAGTEAFF. The DNA for the CDR3 is TGCGCCAGCTCAGTGGGGGCAGGCACTGAAGCTTTCTTT.

This chain uses TRBV30 with TRBJ2-7, with 7 bases aligning to TRBD1. The CDR3 is 16 amino acids. Germline assignment: CDR1 GTSNPN and CDR2 SVGIG (reference sequence). Losses at the gene ends were 3 bases for V and 2 bases for J; bases not matched to a gene: 13. CDR3 DNA: TGTGCCTGGAGCAACAGGCCTCCGACAGGGCCCTACGAGCAGTACTTC. Amino acid sequence: CAWSNRPPTGPYEQYF.

The rearrangement uses TRBV28 and TRBJ2-5; D call uncertain. The CDR3 contains 12 residues. From germline, CDR1 is MDHEN and CDR2 SYDVKM. V was pared by 5 bases and J by 3 bases, with 7 bases between. This CDR3 is CASSPSEETQYF. The CDR3 coding sequence is TGTGCCAGCAGTCCCTCGGAAGAGACCCAGTACTTC.

The chain uses TRBV11-2 and TRBJ1-1; D is uncertain. Germline CDR1 and CDR2: SGHAT and FQNNGV. Trimming pared 2 bases from V and 3 bases from J, leaving 7 bases between. The CDR3 is 13 amino acids. This CDR3 reads CASSLTGYTEAFF. In DNA form, the CDR3 reads TGTGCCAGCAGCTTAACCGGGTACACTGAAGCTTTCTTT.

This chain links TRBV3-1 (or the pseudogene TRBV3-2) with TRBJ2-2; 7 bases fit TRBD1. V shed 8 bases, J shed 3 bases, and the junction held 6 bases outside the gene matches. The CDR3 is made up of 14 amino acids. The germline gives CDR1 LGHDT, CDR2 YNNKEL (reference sequence). CDR3 nucleotide sequence: TGTGCCAGCCGGGCAACAGGGGACACCGGGGAGCTGTTTTTT. Translating it yields CASRATGDTGELFF.